What follows are 26 T cell receptor beta chains derived from one specimen sequenced in a study of blood T cell repertoires in COVID-19. The table came from immunoSEQ multiplex PCR; TCRdb's copy has only in-frame clones and leaves some out. The data contain some 260,000 clones, 70% to 90% of them singletons. The sequencing input was peripheral blood. Receptors originate from a woman younger than 45 with acute or convalescent COVID-19.

CDR3 sequence reads: CASSLRPQEFDEQYF. The DNA of the CDR3 is TGCGCCAGCAGTCTCCGACCTCAGGAATTCGACGAGCAGTACTTC. J is TRBJ2-7 and V is TRBV4-3; D not resolved. V shed 6 bases and J shed 5 bases, with 20 bases lying between them. The germline V gene encodes CDR1 LGHNA and CDR2 YSLEER. The CDR3 is 15 residues long.

The chain employs TRBV27 and TRBJ2-1; TRBD2 matches at 7 bases. Trimming at V came to 3 bases and at J to 0 bases, leaving 17 bases not matched to a gene. This CDR3 region has 20 residues. Germline-derived CDR1 and CDR2 are MNHEY and SMNVEV (reference sequence). The CDR3 protein is CASSFPHNRLAESSYNEQFF. CDR3 DNA: TGTGCCAGCAGTTTTCCCCATAACCGACTAGCAGAAAGCTCCTACAATGAGCAGTTCTTC.

The chain couples TRBV5-1 to TRBJ1-5; D remains unclear. The CDR3 runs 14 residues. Germline V gene data show CDR1 as SGHRS and CDR2 as YFSETQ. Trimming took 0 bases from V and 2 from J, leaving 6 bases between them. This CDR3 reads CASSLAGGNQPQHF. The CDR3 coding sequence is TGCGCCAGCAGCTTGGCCGGGGGCAATCAGCCCCAGCATTTT.

The chain has TRBV20-1 and TRBJ2-1, with 9 bases aligning to TRBD2. V lost 3 bases, J lost 8 bases, and 14 bases stayed unmatched. This CDR3 contains 16 residues. Germline V gene data show CDR1 as DFQATT and CDR2 as SNEGSKA (reference sequence). CDR3 nucleotides: TGCAGTGCTAGTGCACCGGGACTAGCAGCAGGCGATGAGCAGTTCTTC. Translating gives CSASAPGLAAGDEQFF.

The V gene is TRBV30, the J gene TRBJ2-2, with 8 bases identical to TRBD2. The V gene end was trimmed by 3 bases and the J gene end by 5 bases; junction bases not matched to a gene: 8. Germline loops: CDR1 GTSNPN, CDR2 SVGIG (reference sequence). The CDR3 covers 15 residues. CDR3 residues: CAWSGTSGVTGELFF. CDR3 coding DNA: TGTGCCTGGAGCGGTACTAGCGGAGTTACCGGGGAGCTGTTTTTT.

This clone appeared a single time. This sequence joins TRBV27 and TRBJ2-7, with 10 bases fitting TRBD2. The V segment lost 6 bases and the J segment 7 bases; nucleotides outside the gene matches: 12. Germline V gives CDR1 MNHEY, CDR2 SMNVEV (reference sequence). The CDR3 is made up of 15 amino acids. CDR3 protein: CASSYGLAVSGEQYF. Here the CDR3 DNA reads TGTGCCAGCAGCTATGGACTAGCGGTGTCTGGTGAGCAGTACTTC.

The rearrangement uses TRBV9 and TRBJ2-4; TRBD2 matches at 12 bases. Unmatched junction bases numbered 4, after V lost 3 bases and J lost 3 bases. The CDR3 length is 16 residues. CDR1 is SGDLS and CDR2 is YYNGEE in the germline V gene. CDR3 bases: TGTGCCAGCAGCGAGACTAGCGGGAGATTCAAAAACATTCAGTACTTC. Translating gives CASSETSGRFKNIQYF.

The chain combines TRBV5-6 with TRBJ1-3; 10 bases agree with TRBD1. The V and J ends lost 0 bases and 2 bases, in that order; junction bases with no gene match: 5. Germline V gene sequence: CDR1 SGHDT, CDR2 YYEEEE. The CDR3 extends over 17 amino acids. CDR3 in amino acids: CASSLDRQGAAGNTIYF. As DNA, the CDR3 is TGTGCCAGCAGCTTGGACCGACAGGGGGCCGCTGGAAACACCATATATTTT.

This clone showed up just once. J is TRBJ1-4 and V is TRBV18; 7 bases map to TRBD1. Trimming at V came to 3 bases and at J to 8 bases, leaving 12 bases not matched to a gene. There are 16 residues in the CDR3. Germline V CDR1 and CDR2: KGHSH, LQKENI. The CDR3 region is CASSPQLTGLLEKLFF. The CDR3 DNA reads as TGTGCCAGCTCACCGCAATTGACAGGGCTCCTCGAAAAACTGTTTTTT.

This chain joins TRBV25-1 and TRBJ2-5; D is perhaps TRBD2 (6 bases). The length of the CDR3 is 16 residues. V was shortened by 5 bases and J by 2 bases, with 18 bases between the two germline ends. CDR1 and CDR2 (germline): MGHDK, SYGVNS. CDR3 in amino acids: CASSISRDGLQETQYF. The DNA for the CDR3 is TGTGCCAGCAGTATATCCCGGGACGGACTACAAGAGACCCAGTACTTC.

The chain uses TRBV6-5 and TRBJ1-1, with D unclear. The V and J ends lost 0 bases and 10 bases respectively, with 15 bases between them. Per the germline V gene, CDR1 is MNHEY and CDR2 is SVGAGI. The CDR3 is 14 amino acids. CDR3 protein: CASSYSSGSSAAFF. CDR3 DNA sequence: TGTGCCAGCAGTTACTCGTCGGGATCCTCGGCAGCTTTCTTT.

V gene TRBV9 combines with J gene TRBJ1-1; TRBD1 matches at 8 bases. The CDR3 is made up of 15 amino acids. V dropped 3 bases and J dropped 5; count of bases not matched to a gene: 9. The germline CDR1 and CDR2 sequences are SGDLS and YYNGEE. CDR3 DNA sequence: TGTGCCAGCAGCGCAAGCCGGACAGGGACGACTGAAGCTTTCTTT. Amino acid sequence: CASSASRTGTTEAFF.

This chain links TRBV19 with TRBJ1-2; 9 positions match TRBD1. Germline V gives CDR1 LNHDA, CDR2 SQIVND (reference sequence). The CDR3 loop spans 17 amino acids. V shed 0 bases, J shed 8 bases, and the junction held 13 bases outside the gene matches. This CDR3 reads CASSIDRDRERILGYTF. In DNA, the CDR3 is TGTGCCAGTAGTATAGATAGGGACAGGGAGAGAATTTTGGGCTACACCTTC.

The chain couples TRBV4-3 to TRBJ2-7, with 7 bases fitting TRBD1. This CDR3 is 16 amino acids long. Germline assignment: CDR1 LGHNA and CDR2 YSLEER. V gave up 2 bases and J gave up 2 bases; unmatched junction bases: 9. The CDR3 is CASSQIADRATYEQYF. CDR3 DNA sequence: TGCGCCAGCAGCCAAATAGCCGACAGGGCGACCTACGAGCAGTACTTC.

This chain joins TRBV15 and TRBJ2-1, with TRBD2 identical over 8 bases. This CDR3 has 14 residues. Germline assignment: CDR1 LNHNV and CDR2 YYDKDF (reference sequence). The ends lost 0 bases at V and 7 bases at J; junction bases unmatched: 2. The CDR3 region has the DNA TGTGCCACCAGCAGAGAGGAGCGGGAGAATGAGCAGTTCTTC. Translated, it gives CATSREERENEQFF.

V and J are TRBV24-1 and TRBJ2-7; 8 nucleotides line up with TRBD2. The CDR3 is 16 residues long. V shed 6 bases and J 9 bases; nucleotides not matched to a gene: 18. The germline CDR1 and CDR2 sequences are KGHDR and SFDVKD. CDR3 bases: TGTGCCACCAGTTCCCGGGGGGGGACCCCCTCTGGAAGGCAGTACTTC. Protein: CATSSRGGTPSGRQYF.

As regards this clone: Other DNA variants within this sample encode the same CDR3. The rearrangement links TRBV30 to TRBJ2-7; TRBD2 aligns across 13 bases. The CDR3 consists of 14 residues. Per germline, CDR1 GTSNPN and CDR2 SVGIG (reference sequence). V shed 2 bases and J 4 bases; nucleotides not matched to a gene: 2. The CDR3 region has the DNA TGTGCCTGGAGTCGGACTAGCGGGAGTTACGAGCAGTACTTC. It specifies CAWSRTSGSYEQYF.

The rearrangement links TRBV6-2 or TRBV6-3 to TRBJ1-2; D uncertain. The CDR3 runs 15 residues. Trimming took 5 bases from V and 3 from J, leaving 16 bases between them. Germline loops: CDR1 MNHEY, CDR2 SVGEGT. The DNA for the CDR3 is TGTGCCAGCAGTCACGATACTGGTCCGGACTATGGCTACACCTTC. Translating it yields CASSHDTGPDYGYTF.

The chain couples TRBV24-1 to TRBJ2-1, with D possibly matching TRBD1 (5 bases). Germline V gives CDR1 KGHDR, CDR2 SFDVKD. The CDR3 sequence is 15 residues long. V was cut by 6 bases and J by 7 bases, with 18 bases left in between. The chain's CDR3 is CATSFSQDPLNEQFF. For the CDR3, the DNA is TGTGCCACCAGTTTTTCACAGGACCCTCTTAATGAGCAGTTCTTC.

The chain combines TRBV5-1 with TRBJ2-7; no clear D gene. Between the trimmed V and J ends, which lost 5 bases and 4 bases, there was a span of 16 bases. CDR1 SGHRS and CDR2 YFSETQ come from the germline V gene. This CDR3 is built from 14 residues. The CDR3 loop reads CASRLGLGKYEQYF. Written as DNA, the CDR3 is TGCGCCAGCAGGCTAGGTCTCGGAAAATACGAGCAGTACTTC.

This clone was seen more than once but under ten times. The chain carries TRBV6-6 and TRBJ1-1, with D possibly TRBD1 on 6 matching bases. Trimming removed 6 bases at V and 5 bases at J, with 13 bases between. This CDR3 comprises 13 residues. CDR1 and CDR2 (germline): MNHNY, SVGAGI (reference sequence). CDR3 nucleotide sequence: TGTGCCAGCAGACAAGAGACAGGTACTGAAGCTTTCTTT. Amino acid sequence: CASRQETGTEAFF.

The rearrangement links TRBV15 to TRBJ2-7, with D perhaps matching TRBD2 (5 bases). Germline CDR1 LNHNV, CDR2 YYDKDF (reference sequence). The CDR3 contains 14 residues. V lost 1 base to trimming and J lost 0 bases, with 7 bases between them. This chain's CDR3 is CATSRVGNSYEQYF. The CDR3 bases are TGTGCCACCAGCAGAGTCGGGAACTCCTACGAGCAGTACTTC.

Only one count was recorded for this clone. The chain recombines TRBV19 with TRBJ1-6, with a tentative D call TRBD1 (5 bases). CDR1 and CDR2 from the germline V gene are LNHDA and SQIVND (reference sequence). V was clipped by 3 bases and J by 10 bases, with 13 bases between them. There are 14 residues in the CDR3. The CDR3 reads CASSIQGARSPLHF. The CDR3 DNA reads TGTGCCAGTAGTATCCAGGGTGCCAGATCACCCCTCCACTTT.

This rearrangement joins TRBV11-2 to TRBJ1-1; no clear D. Trimming pared 1 base from V and 3 bases from J, leaving 6 bases between. Germline values: CDR1 SGHAT, CDR2 FQNNGV. The CDR3 runs to 13 residues. The CDR3 DNA reads as TGTGCCAGCAGCTTAGCGGTATACACTGAAGCTTTCTTT. The encoded protein is CASSLAVYTEAFF.

The chain recombines TRBV5-4 with TRBJ1-4; TRBD1 matches at 10 bases. The V gene's germline CDR1 is SGHNT and CDR2 YYREEE (reference sequence). V trimming: 4 bases; J trimming: 8 bases; junction bases outside the gene matches: 14. The CDR3 spans 17 residues. CDR3 amino acids: CASSPGPRDRGWEKLFF. For the CDR3, the DNA is TGTGCCAGCAGCCCGGGACCCCGGGACAGGGGATGGGAAAAACTGTTTTTT.

This chain connects TRBV18 to TRBJ1-2, with no clear D. Germline CDR1 is KGHSH and CDR2 is LQKENI. The V end was cut by 8 bases, the J end by 6 bases, with 19 bases between. This CDR3 region has 14 residues. CDR3 protein: CASPYPGSRHGYTF. The CDR3 coding sequence is TGTGCCAGCCCGTACCCCGGGTCGAGGCATGGCTACACCTTC.